Following are 26 T cell receptor beta chains from one sample sequenced in a study of response to subunit inactivated influenza vaccine. TCRdb re-derived calls from the RT-PCR reads in MiXCR, one entry per CDR3 protein. The sample records about 620,000 distinct CDR3 sequences, roughly 12% being singletons. The sample here was PBMCs from blood, taken on the day of vaccination. These receptors all come from a man in his fifties who received an inactivated influenza vaccine.

The V call is TRBV27, the J call TRBJ2-2; D is ambiguous. Germline loops: CDR1 MNHEY, CDR2 SMNVEV (reference sequence). V was trimmed by 0 bases and J by 3 bases, leaving 11 bases between them. This CDR3 region has 16 residues. The CDR3 spells CASSLSRTVYTGELFF. The CDR3 DNA reads TGTGCCAGCAGTTTATCGAGGACGGTTTACACCGGGGAGCTGTTTTTT.

The CDR3 DNA follows: TGTGCCAGCAGCTTAGGACAGCAGGGTGATACGCAGTATTTT. Encoded protein: CASSLGQQGDTQYF. The chain carries TRBV7-9 and TRBJ2-3, with D possibly matching TRBD1 (5 bases). Between the trimmed V and J ends, which lost 1 base and 6 bases, there was a span of 11 bases. The CDR3 extends over 14 amino acids. In germline, CDR1 is SEHNR, CDR2 FQNEAQ (reference sequence). The full variable domain, in which reference TRBV7-9 and TRBJ2-3 provide the parts outside the CDR3, is DTGVSQNPRHKITKRGQNVTFRCDPISEHNRLYWYRQTLGQGPEFLTYFQNEAQLEKSRLLSDRFSAERPKGSFSTLEIQRTEQGDSAMYLCASSLGQQGDTQYFGPGTRLTVL.

The chain employs TRBV4-2 and TRBJ2-7, with D possibly being TRBD2 (5 bases). This CDR3 has 15 residues. Germline V lookup: CDR1 LGHNA, CDR2 YNFKEQ. V gave up 0 bases and J gave up 3 bases, with 12 bases separating them. DNA for the CDR3: TGTGCCAGCAGCCAAGATCGGACTCTTTTCTACGAGCAGTACTTC. It yields the protein CASSQDRTLFYEQYF.

V and J are TRBV19 and TRBJ2-6; D is unresolved. V lost 3 bases to trimming and J lost 1 base, with 7 bases between them. The CDR3 spans 15 residues. Germline CDR1 reads LNHDA; CDR2 reads SQIVND (reference sequence). The CDR3 coding sequence is TGTGCCAGTAGTATCTTAGGGTCTGGGGCCAACGTCCTGACTTTC. Protein sequence: CASSILGSGANVLTF.

In its sample, this clonotype was seen many times. The rearrangement links TRBV18 to TRBJ2-2; no reliable D call. V was cut by 4 bases and J by 3 bases, with 15 bases left in between. The CDR3 length is 16 residues. Per the germline V gene, CDR1 is KGHSH and CDR2 is LQKENI. The CDR3 spells CASSRNAARDTGELFF. Written as DNA, the CDR3 is TGTGCCAGCTCACGCAATGCGGCCCGGGACACCGGGGAGCTGTTTTTT.

This clonotype was detected ten times or more. This chain joins TRBV20-1 and TRBJ2-7; 7 bases match TRBD2. The V gene's germline CDR1 is DFQATT and CDR2 SNEGSKA (reference sequence). The CDR3 extends over 14 amino acids. The V and J ends lost 6 bases and 0 bases, in that order; junction bases with no gene match: 8. The CDR3 spells CSALAGLDSYEQYF. CDR3 sequence (DNA): TGCAGTGCCTTAGCGGGCCTAGACTCCTACGAGCAGTACTTC.

The chain links TRBV7-8 to TRBJ2-2; the match to TRBD2 covers 13 bases. Trimming at V came to 5 bases and at J to 0 bases, leaving 12 bases not matched to a gene. Germline V gives CDR1 SGHVS, CDR2 FQNEAQ. The CDR3 totals 20 residues. The DNA of the CDR3 is TGTGCCAGCAGCCGACCAGCCGGACTAGCGGGAGCCACGAACACCGGGGAGCTGTTTTTT. Translating gives CASSRPAGLAGATNTGELFF. The complete variable domain, with remaining parts taken from reference TRBV7-8 and TRBJ2-2, reads GAGVSQSPRYKVAKRGQDVALRCDPISGHVSLFWYQQALGQGPEFLTYFQNEAQLDKSGLPSDRFFAERPEGSVSTLKIQRTQQEDSAVYLCASSRPAGLAGATNTGELFFGEGSRLTVL.

A few counts support this clonotype. The DNA is omitted, as the CDR3 cannot be located on it reliably, and the CDR3 follows TCRdb's listing. The chain has TRBV7-2 and TRBJ2-1; the tabulated D call, TRBD1, remains unverified against the DNA. Germline V lookup: CDR1 SGHTA, CDR2 FQGNSA. The CDR3 length is 15 residues, termini included. The CDR3 spells CASSFLWGVYNEQFF.

In its sample, this clonotype was seen a few times. Sequence at one end of the junction differs from germline and may be a read error. The CDR3 here is CASSPSDRAFLQF. DNA of the CDR3: TGTGCCAGCAGTCCATCGGACAGGGCTTTCCTTCAATTC. The chain uses TRBV6-2 or TRBV6-3 and TRBJ2-7; 8 bases align to TRBD1. Germline V CDR1 and CDR2: MNHEY, SVGEGT. The CDR3 has 13 residues.

This chain joins TRBV5-1 and TRBJ2-5, with D perhaps being TRBD1 or TRBD2 (5 bases each). Germline V gene sequence: CDR1 SGHRS, CDR2 YFSETQ. V was trimmed by 0 bases and J by 5 bases, leaving 11 bases between them. This CDR3 region has 14 residues. The CDR3 DNA is TGCGCCAGCAGCTTGGTGCCCGGGGCGGAGACCCAGTACTTC. It specifies CASSLVPGAETQYF.

This clonotype has a count of ten or more. A junction boundary mismatches the germline segment, possibly from a read error. J is TRBJ2-2 and V is TRBV5-1; D might be TRBD2 (5 bases). Looked up from germline, CDR1 is SGHRS and CDR2 is YFSETQ. The CDR3 contains 15 residues. CDR3 sequence reads: CASSLALANTGELFF. The CDR3 DNA reads as TGTGCCAGCAGTTTAGCCCTAGCAAACACCGGGGAGCTGTTTTTT.

V is TRBV7-9 and J is TRBJ2-5, with TRBD1 identical over 7 bases. Germline loops: CDR1 SEHNR, CDR2 FQNEAQ (reference sequence). V shed 5 bases and J 2 bases; nucleotides not matched to a gene: 5. The length of the CDR3 is 14 residues. Written as DNA, the CDR3 is TGTGCCAGCAGCGCTCGGGGACAGCAAGAGACCCAGTACTTC. Translation: CASSARGQQETQYF.

The CDR3 DNA is TGTGCCAGCAGCGACAGAAATGAAAAACTGTTTTTT. This translates into CASSDRNEKLFF. The chain is built from TRBV6-2 or TRBV6-3 and TRBJ1-4, with a tentative D call TRBD1 (5 bases). Trimming removed 6 bases at V and 5 bases at J, with 7 bases between. This CDR3 is 12 amino acids long. Germline CDR1 is MNHEY and CDR2 is SVGEGT.

Written as DNA, the CDR3 is TGCGCCAGCAGCCAAGATCGTGGGGGTGGAGAGACCCAGTACTTC. As protein: CASSQDRGGGETQYF. The chain joins TRBV4-3 to TRBJ2-5; D may match TRBD1 or TRBD2 (5 bases each). This CDR3 is 15 amino acids long. Germline V gene data show CDR1 as LGHNA and CDR2 as YSLEER. With 0 bases removed from V and 4 bases from J, the gap between germline ends came to 12 bases.

In its sample, this clonotype was seen a few times. The chain couples TRBV20-1 to TRBJ1-3, with a possible D match to TRBD1 (6 bases). The germline CDR1 and CDR2 sequences are DFQATT and SNEGSKA (reference sequence). V was cut by 0 bases and J by 0 bases, with 15 bases left in between. The length of the CDR3 is 17 residues. CDR3 sequence: CSARDRGDNRSGNTIYF. The CDR3 coding sequence is TGCAGTGCTAGAGATCGAGGGGACAACCGCTCTGGAAACACCATATATTTT.

This sequence joins TRBV27 and TRBJ1-1; 7 nucleotides match TRBD1. Germline CDR1 MNHEY, CDR2 SMNVEV (reference sequence). The CDR3 is 15 amino acids. Trimming at V came to 6 bases and at J to 1 base, leaving 8 bases not matched to a gene. CDR3 DNA sequence: TGTGCCAGCAGGCCATGGGACAGACCGAACACTGAAGCTTTCTTT. Amino acids: CASRPWDRPNTEAFF.

This rearrangement joins TRBV12-3 or TRBV12-4 to TRBJ1-5, with D possibly matching TRBD1 (5 bases). This CDR3 has 16 residues. V dropped 5 bases and J dropped 2 bases, with 16 bases sitting between them. The CDR3 bases are TGTGCCAGCAGTCCAACCACTGGGGGGGGCAATCAGCCCCAGCATTTT. It encodes CASSPTTGGGNQPQHF.

In this sample, this clonotype turned up a few times. The CDR3 region is CSVSAGPVGEKLFF. The CDR3 DNA reads TGCAGTGTTTCAGCCGGGCCAGTGGGAGAAAAACTGTTTTTT. V is TRBV20-1 and J is TRBJ1-4; D gene ambiguous. V lost 7 bases and J lost 8, with 20 bases in between. Germline CDR1 is DFQATT and CDR2 is SNEGSKA (reference sequence). The CDR3 has 14 amino acids.

This clonotype was found a few times. The rearrangement joins TRBV12-3 or TRBV12-4 to TRBJ2-2; D possibly corresponds to TRBD2 (5 bases). The CDR3 length is 11 residues. Trimming removed 9 bases at V and 10 bases at J, with 12 bases between. As DNA, the CDR3 is TGTGCCAGTACTAGATCGGTGGAGCTGTTTTTT. It specifies CASTRSVELFF.

This clonotype was seen only a few times. The chain recombines TRBV18 with TRBJ1-1; D might be TRBD1 (6 bases). Germline CDR1 KGHSH, CDR2 LQKENI. V lost 3 bases to trimming and J lost 1 base, with 15 bases between them. The CDR3 has 16 amino acids. The DNA of the CDR3 is TGTGCCAGCTCACCGTTCGGGGGCGTTAAGAACACTGAAGCTTTCTTT. Translated: CASSPFGGVKNTEAFF.

The chain combines TRBV30 with TRBJ1-1, with no clear D. The CDR3 has 14 residues. V was trimmed by 3 bases and J by 6 bases, leaving 17 bases between them. The germline CDR1 and CDR2 sequences are GTSNPN and SVGIG (reference sequence). The CDR3 region is CAWSVGYGVPEAFF. The CDR3 region has the DNA TGTGCCTGGAGCGTAGGGTATGGAGTCCCTGAAGCTTTCTTT.

This clonotype was picked up a small number of times. V is TRBV7-6 and J is TRBJ2-3; weak D call: TRBD1 (6 bases). The V and J ends lost 2 bases and 6 bases respectively, with 15 bases between them. CDR3 length equals 15 residues. In germline, CDR1 is SGHVS, CDR2 FNYEAQ. The CDR3 reads CASSLSRQVQDTQYF. For the CDR3, the DNA is TGTGCCAGCAGCTTAAGTAGACAGGTGCAGGATACGCAGTATTTT. The whole variable domain, remainder taken from reference TRBV7-6 and TRBJ2-3, is GAGVSQSPRYKVTKRGQDVALRCDPISGHVSLYWYRQALGQGPEFLTYFNYEAQQDKSGLPNDRFSAERPEGSISTLTIQRTEQRDSAMYRCASSLSRQVQDTQYFGPGTRLTVL.

The rearrangement joins TRBV6-1 to TRBJ2-5, with 8 bases that match TRBD2. V shed 7 bases, J shed 4 bases, and the junction held 11 bases outside the gene matches. The germline V gene encodes CDR1 MNHNS and CDR2 SASEGT. The CDR3 runs to 15 residues. The CDR3 DNA sequence: TGTGCCAGCACCCAATTAGCGGGACGGGGAGAGACCCAGTACTTC. This codes for CASTQLAGRGETQYF.

This clonotype was picked up a small number of times. The chain links TRBV19 to TRBJ2-2; TRBD1 or TRBD2 may be the D gene (5 bases each). Germline V gives CDR1 LNHDA, CDR2 SQIVND (reference sequence). This CDR3 is built from 15 residues. Trimming left V 6 bases short and J 0 bases short, with 11 bases between. Here the CDR3 DNA reads TGTGCCAGTAGGAAACCGGGACCGAACACCGGGGAGCTGTTTTTT. Residues: CASRKPGPNTGELFF.

This rearrangement joins TRBV7-2 to TRBJ1-2, with D maybe TRBD1 (5 bases). Deletions cut 1 base from V and 4 bases from J, with 13 bases between. The CDR3 extends over 15 amino acids. Germline loops: CDR1 SGHTA, CDR2 FQGNSA. The CDR3 protein is CASSLGLGQGYGYTF. The DNA of the CDR3 is TGTGCCAGCAGCTTAGGCTTGGGGCAGGGCTATGGCTACACCTTC.

This clonotype was recorded a few times. The chain joins TRBV24-1 to TRBJ2-2; 9 bases are shared with TRBD1. Germline CDR1 reads KGHDR; CDR2 reads SFDVKD. CDR3 length equals 15 residues. The V and J ends lost 4 bases and 7 bases, in that order; junction bases with no gene match: 6. This CDR3 is CATSDPGQGGGELFF. The CDR3 DNA follows: TGTGCCACCAGTGACCCGGGACAGGGCGGCGGGGAGCTGTTTTTT.